The table lists the clone carrying this T cell receptor (beta chain) with a few counts. The germline CDR1 and CDR2 sequences are LNHDA and SQIVND (reference sequence). CDR3 length equals 14 residues. V lost 4 bases and J 1 base, leaving 8 bases between the germline ends. The source of the sample is a study of cytomegalovirus exposure and HLA in healthy donors. Assay used: immunoSEQ multiplex PCR; TCRdb lists only in-frame clones, some missing. The sample includes hundreds of thousands of clones, approximately 88% seen only once; the top ten take over 12%. This TCR was sampled from a woman younger than 45 in good health and CMV-seropositive. This sequence joins TRBV19 and TRBJ1-3; D not certain. The sequencing sample was made of PBMCs. The CDR3: CASSRTGSGNTIYF. CDR3 bases: TGTGCCAGTAGTAGAACGGGATCTGGAAACACCATATATTTT.